These 9 T cell receptor beta chains came from one sample sequenced in a study of T-cell reconstitution after alpha-beta-depleted transplantation in children. Preparation of the TCRbeta library was carried out with unique molecular identifiers. MiXCR, applied by TCRdb to the PCR reads, yields one record per CDR3 protein. This table holds roughly 590,000 distinct CDR3 sequences, roughly 17% found once. The sequenced sample was PBMCs from the stem cell graft donor, obtained from the stem cell graft. All receptors come from a human donor who donated a stem cell graft to a child with acute myeloid leukemia.

This clonotype was seen at least ten times. The J gene is TRBJ1-6, the V gene TRBV12-3 or TRBV12-4; D is undetermined. The CDR3 sequence is 12 residues long. V lost 1 base and J lost 10, with 5 bases in between. CDR3 coding DNA: TGTGCCAGCAGTTTAGAGCCCTCACCCCTCCACTTT. Translation: CASSLEPSPLHF.

The table lists this clonotype with many counts. The J gene is TRBJ2-3, the V gene TRBV10-3; TRBD1 matches at 7 bases. Unmatched junction bases numbered 2, after V lost 8 bases and J lost 6 bases. This CDR3 comprises 11 residues. From germline, CDR1 is ENHRY and CDR2 SYGVKD. Written as DNA, the CDR3 is TGTGCCATCGGGACAGCTGATACGCAGTATTTT. This gives the protein CAIGTADTQYF.

The genes are TRBV4-1 and TRBJ2-2; D may correspond to TRBD1 or TRBD2 (7 bases each). The CDR3 totals 13 residues. Trimming stripped 5 bases from V and 8 bases from J, with 12 bases between. The germline gives CDR1 MGHRA, CDR2 YSYEKL. The CDR3 spells CASSAGGVGELFF. Here the CDR3 DNA reads TGCGCCAGCAGCGCAGGGGGGGTGGGGGAGCTGTTTTTT.

The genes are TRBV12-3 or TRBV12-4 and TRBJ2-3; 10 bases map to TRBD2. The ends lost 7 bases at V and 6 bases at J; junction bases unmatched: 10. The CDR3 is 15 residues long. The CDR3 DNA reads TGTGCCAGCACCCCATTGGCTAGCGGGGGCGATACGCAGTATTTT. Encoded protein: CASTPLASGGDTQYF.

The chain uses TRBV3-1 and TRBJ2-3; either TRBD1 or TRBD2 may supply D (7 bases each). V gave up 1 base and J gave up 8 bases, with 16 bases separating them. This CDR3 region has 15 residues. Germline V CDR1 and CDR2: LGHDT, YNNKEL (reference sequence). This CDR3 is CASSQAPGGGSTQYF. CDR3 DNA: TGTGCCAGCAGCCAAGCCCCAGGGGGGGGGAGTACGCAGTATTTT.

As regards this clonotype: This clone may be a read error of a much larger clone one base away. The chain recombines TRBV20-1 with TRBJ2-5; 8 nucleotides align to TRBD2. Germline loops: CDR1 DFQATT, CDR2 SNEGSKA (reference sequence). CDR3 size: 13 residues. V was clipped by 6 bases and J by 4 bases; unmatched bases: 7. CDR3 protein: CSAPSGRGETQYF. The DNA for the CDR3 is TGCAGTGCCCCGAGCGGGAGAGGAGAGACCCAGTACTTC.

There are a few counts of this clonotype. V gene TRBV28 combines with J gene TRBJ1-4; 7 nucleotides line up with TRBD1. Germline V lookup: CDR1 MDHEN, CDR2 SYDVKM. This CDR3 region has 12 residues. Trimming at V came to 10 bases and at J to 11 bases, leaving 10 bases not matched to a gene. The CDR3 loop reads CATLQGRSKLFF. CDR3 nucleotides: TGTGCCACCTTACAGGGGAGGTCGAAACTGTTTTTT.

The genes are TRBV21-1 and TRBJ2-7; the D call TRBD1 from the table was never checked on the DNA. TRBV21-1 is described as a pseudogene. The CDR3 runs 16 residues. The chain's CDR3 is CASSKKGQWAPYEQYV. In DNA form, the CDR3 reads TGTGCCAGCAGCAAAAAGGGACAGTGGGCCCCCTACGAGCAGTACGTC.

This sequence joins TRBV7-3 and TRBJ2-1; 8 bases line up with TRBD2. After removal of 2 bases from V and 9 bases from J, the junction contained 6 bases not matched to a gene. The germline gives CDR1 SGHTA, CDR2 FQGTGA. The CDR3 is 14 amino acids. In nucleotides, the CDR3 is TGTGCCAGCAGCTTAGGACTAGCCCCTTTTGAGCAGTTCTTC. It is translated as CASSLGLAPFEQFF.